This T cell receptor beta chain originates from a study of regulatory T cells in long-lasting Graves disease. This CDR3 contains 17 residues. CDR1 is LNHNV and CDR2 is YYDKDF in the germline V gene (reference sequence). Trimming stripped 0 bases from V and 2 bases from J, with 14 bases between. This clonotype was seen a few times. Time point: persistent/refractory GD, antithyroid drugs over 5 years with positive TRAb. Scientists built the TCR library using RNA that was extracted from PBMCs. With iRepertoire HTBI primers and Arm-PCR of CDR3 regions, TCR beta libraries were built. TCRdb passed the multiplex PCR reads through MiXCR, listing each CDR3 protein once. The sample comprises some 370,000 distinct CDR3 sequences, less than 30% of which are singletons, and around 30% rests with the top ten.

The chain couples TRBV15 to TRBJ1-3; a possible D gene is TRBD1 (6 bases). The TCR comes from a woman in her 40s with Graves disease. Source: peripheral blood mononuclear cells (PBMCs), taken when the disease was refractory, from a patient treated with antithyroid drugs. CDR3 in DNA: TGTGCCACCAGCAGAGAGGTCGGCAGGGGCACTGGAAACACCATATATTTT. The encoded protein is CATSREVGRGTGNTIYF.